The source of this T cell receptor beta chain is a study of cytotoxic CD8 clonotypes in ibrutinib-treated CLL. Per the germline V gene, CDR1 is KGHSH and CDR2 is LQKENI. Unmatched junction bases numbered 12, after V lost 3 bases and J lost 7 bases. The CDR3 is 15 residues long. Sequenced by immunoSEQ multiplex PCR; TCRdb stores in-frame clones only, minus some. The sample includes over 200,000 clones, 70% of them seen just once. This rearrangement joins TRBV18 to TRBJ2-7; 7 bases line up with TRBD2. Here the sequenced sample was PBMCs, taken after 12 months of ibrutinib treatment. This receptor was taken from a human donor with chronic lymphocytic leukemia. CDR3 DNA sequence: TGTGCCAGCTCACCCAGTGCGGGAGTGACATTTGAGCAGTACTTC. Its translation: CASSPSAGVTFEQYF.